The 29 T cell receptor beta chains given below trace back to one sample, sequenced in a study of blood T cell repertoires in COVID-19 (dated by TCRdb to 2019 to 2021). The method behind the library was the immunoSEQ multiplex PCR assay. Sourced from immuneACCESS, this table was stored by TCRdb with only in-frame sequences that have V and J called. A share of the clones is absent; for the studies checked, an unresolved V gene accounts for under half, and the remainder has no known explanation. The sample table holds roughly 280,000 clones, of which roughly 90% were seen once. Of the sample, under 2.5% is held by the ten largest clones. The sequencing sample was made of peripheral blood. These TCRs come from a man over 45 with acute or convalescent COVID-19.

The gene calls are TRBV6-1 and TRBJ1-2; a possible D gene is TRBD1 (5 bases). The germline V gene encodes CDR1 MNHNS and CDR2 SASEGT. V was trimmed by 1 base and J by 5 bases, leaving 14 bases between them. This CDR3 comprises 15 residues. The CDR3 coding sequence is TGTGCCAGCAGTGAAGTCGATAGACAGTGGTATGGCTACACCTTC. Translating it yields CASSEVDRQWYGYTF.

The genes are TRBV9 and TRBJ2-7; possible D gene TRBD1, 6 bases. The V gene's germline CDR1 is SGDLS and CDR2 YYNGEE. CDR3 size: 15 residues. V was clipped by 4 bases and J by 6 bases, with 20 bases between them. The CDR3 reads CASSPEGQGLGEQYF. CDR3 nucleotide sequence: TGTGCCAGCAGCCCCGAGGGGCAGGGGTTAGGCGAGCAGTACTTC.

This clone was detected only once. This rearrangement joins TRBV18 to TRBJ1-6; possibly TRBD1 for D (6 bases). Trimming shortened V by 5 bases and J by 5 bases, and 13 bases separated the two germline ends. The germline V gene has CDR1 KGHSH and CDR2 LQKENI. The CDR3 totals 15 residues. The CDR3 DNA is TGTGCCAGCTCATTTGGACAGCTACATAATTCACCCCTCCACTTT. It translates to CASSFGQLHNSPLHF.

This clone was counted a single time. The chain joins TRBV19 to TRBJ1-4; D possibly corresponds to TRBD1 (5 bases). Germline V gene sequence: CDR1 LNHDA, CDR2 SQIVND (reference sequence). The CDR3 is 14 amino acids. Trimming removed 2 bases at V and 8 bases at J, with 12 bases between. CDR3 sequence reads: CASSIRQGREKLFF. In DNA form, the CDR3 reads TGTGCCAGTAGTATAAGGCAGGGTAGAGAAAAACTGTTTTTT.

The chain combines TRBV27 with TRBJ1-2, with TRBD1 matching 7 bases. V dropped 2 bases and J dropped 3; count of bases not matched to a gene: 9. The germline V gene has CDR1 MNHEY and CDR2 SMNVEV (reference sequence). The CDR3 sequence is 16 residues long. The chain's CDR3 is CASSLDRDSLYYGYTF. In DNA, the CDR3 is TGTGCCAGCAGTTTAGACAGGGATTCCTTATACTATGGCTACACCTTC.

The rearrangement joins TRBV7-8 to TRBJ1-3; 8 bases line up with TRBD1. In germline, CDR1 is SGHVS, CDR2 FQNEAQ. The CDR3 contains 18 residues. V dropped 1 base and J dropped 2; count of bases not matched to a gene: 10. The CDR3 region has the DNA TGTGCCAGCAGCTTAGAAGCTCTCCAGGGGGCAGCTGGAAACACCATATATTTT. This translates into CASSLEALQGAAGNTIYF. Full variable domain (missing parts from reference TRBV7-8 and TRBJ1-3): GAGVSQSPRYKVAKRGQDVALRCDPISGHVSLFWYQQALGQGPEFLTYFQNEAQLDKSGLPSDRFFAERPEGSVSTLKIQRTQQEDSAVYLCASSLEALQGAAGNTIYFGEGSWLTVV.

The rearrangement links TRBV5-5 to TRBJ2-1; D remains unclear. Per germline, CDR1 SGHKS and CDR2 YYEKEE (reference sequence). This CDR3 region has 16 residues. The V gene lost 1 base and the J gene lost 0 bases, with 11 bases spanning the gap. The CDR3 DNA follows: TGTGCCAGCAGCTTGTTGATTAGCCGCTCCTACAATGAGCAGTTCTTC. Protein: CASSLLISRSYNEQFF.

As DNA, the CDR3 is TGTGCCAGCTCACCCCCCGGCGGGGTTGGCTACACCTTC. This codes for CASSPPGGVGYTF. This chain uses TRBV18 with TRBJ1-2, with no clear D. CDR1 and CDR2 (germline): KGHSH, LQKENI. The V and J ends lost 3 bases and 7 bases respectively, with 12 bases between them. The CDR3 is made up of 13 amino acids.

The chain employs TRBV9 and TRBJ1-4, with TRBD1 matching over 10 bases. Germline assignment: CDR1 SGDLS and CDR2 YYNGEE. The J segment lost 7 bases and the V segment lost 6 bases, leaving 6 bases of the junction unmatched. This CDR3 comprises 14 residues. The CDR3 coding sequence is TGTGCCAGCACCCCGACAGGGGGCATTGAAAAACTGTTTTTT. Amino acids: CASTPTGGIEKLFF.

The chain is built from TRBV3-1 (or the pseudogene TRBV3-2) and TRBJ2-1, with D possibly TRBD2 on 6 matching bases. Germline loops: CDR1 LGHDT, CDR2 YNNKEL (reference sequence). With 0 bases removed from V and 0 bases from J, the gap between germline ends came to 6 bases. The CDR3 has 15 amino acids. This chain's CDR3 is CASSQEGGSYNEQFF. In nucleotides, the CDR3 is TGTGCCAGCAGCCAAGAGGGGGGCTCCTACAATGAGCAGTTCTTC.

The V call is TRBV6-2 or TRBV6-3, the J call TRBJ2-3, with 11 bases matching TRBD2. The germline CDR1 and CDR2 sequences are MNHEY and SVGEGT. The CDR3 is 17 amino acids. The V gene end was trimmed by 2 bases and the J gene end by 2 bases; junction bases not matched to a gene: 6. The CDR3 DNA follows: TGTGCCAGCAGTTACCAGACTAGCGGGGACTTCACAGATACGCAGTATTTT. Residues: CASSYQTSGDFTDTQYF.

The chain uses TRBV5-1 and TRBJ2-6; a possible D gene is TRBD2 (6 bases). V shed 4 bases and J shed 5 bases, with 22 bases lying between them. CDR1 is SGHRS, CDR2 YFSETQ, per germline. The CDR3 contains 18 residues. The DNA of the CDR3 is TGCGCCAGCAGCCCGGGGGAAAGGGTGGCGGTTTGGGCCAACGTCCTGACTTTC. This encodes CASSPGERVAVWANVLTF.

J is TRBJ2-3 and V is TRBV30; no reliable D call. The CDR3 sequence is 12 residues long. V was trimmed by 0 bases and J by 6 bases, leaving 7 bases between them. The germline CDR1 and CDR2 sequences are GTSNPN and SVGIG (reference sequence). The CDR3 loop reads CAWSVGPDTQYF. The DNA for the CDR3 is TGTGCCTGGAGTGTTGGCCCGGATACGCAGTATTTT.

The gene calls are TRBV5-1 and TRBJ2-5; D possibly corresponds to TRBD2 (5 bases). CDR1 is SGHRS and CDR2 is YFSETQ in the germline V gene. V gave up 5 bases and J gave up 5 bases, with 13 bases separating them. This CDR3 comprises 13 residues. CDR3 nucleotide sequence: TGCGCCAGCAGAGGGAGCGTGGCGGAGACCCAGTACTTC. The encoded protein is CASRGSVAETQYF.

CDR3 nucleotide sequence: TGTGCCAGCAGCCCAACAGGAAACACCATATATTTT. Amino acid sequence: CASSPTGNTIYF. This rearrangement joins TRBV7-8 to TRBJ1-3, with unresolved D. CDR1 is SGHVS, CDR2 FQNEAQ, per germline. Trimming left V 5 bases short and J 4 bases short, with 6 bases between. The CDR3 extends over 12 amino acids.

This chain uses TRBV12-5 with TRBJ2-7; 7 nucleotides agree with TRBD1. The CDR3 runs 15 residues. The germline V gene encodes CDR1 LGHNT and CDR2 FRNRAP. Trimming cost V 5 bases and J 7 bases; bases outside gene matches: 14. CDR3 protein: CASGPWTGALGEQYF. The CDR3 DNA follows: TGTGCTAGTGGTCCCTGGACAGGTGCTCTGGGTGAGCAGTACTTC.

The J gene is TRBJ2-7, the V gene TRBV6-2 or TRBV6-3; a possible D gene is TRBD2 (6 bases). Germline V gene data show CDR1 as MNHEY and CDR2 as SVGEGT. The germline V and J ends were trimmed by 4 bases and 9 bases, with 13 bases remaining between them. There are 12 residues in the CDR3. The CDR3 region has the DNA TGTGCCAGCAGTTCATTCGACGGGGGGCAGTACTTC. Encoded protein: CASSSFDGGQYF.

This chain joins TRBV5-4 and TRBJ2-7; D is perhaps TRBD1 (6 bases). This CDR3 has 15 residues. V was pared by 2 bases and J by 5 bases, with 17 bases between. Germline lookup yields CDR1 SGHNT and CDR2 YYREEE (reference sequence). CDR3 residues: CASSLQGQLLDEQYF. CDR3 DNA: TGTGCCAGCAGCTTACAGGGTCAGCTTCTTGACGAGCAGTACTTC.

V and J are TRBV10-3 and TRBJ1-1, with 8 bases that match TRBD1. CDR3 size: 15 residues. J gave up 1 base and V 6 bases, and 7 bases lay outside the gene matches. CDR1 and CDR2 from the germline V gene are ENHRY and SYGVKD. CDR3 sequence (DNA): TGTGCCATCAGAATGGACAGGGTGAGGAACACTGAAGCTTTCTTT. Encoded protein: CAIRMDRVRNTEAFF.

This chain uses TRBV9 with TRBJ2-3, with 12 bases fitting TRBD1. The CDR3 loop spans 19 amino acids. Germline assignment: CDR1 SGDLS and CDR2 YYNGEE. Trimming at V came to 0 bases and at J to 1 base, leaving 9 bases not matched to a gene. The CDR3 sequence is CASSVATGQGARGTDTQYF. In nucleotides, the CDR3 is TGTGCCAGCAGCGTAGCTACGGGACAGGGGGCGAGGGGCACAGATACGCAGTATTTT. The full variable domain, its missing parts supplied by reference TRBV9 and TRBJ2-3, is DSGVTQTPKHLITATGQRVTLRCSPRSGDLSVYWYQQSLDQGLQFLIQYYNGEERAKGNILERFSAQQFPDLHSELNLSSLELGDSALYFCASSVATGQGARGTDTQYFGPGTRLTVL.

This clone was counted between two and nine times. The chain is built from TRBV3-1 (or the pseudogene TRBV3-2) and TRBJ2-1; no reliable D call. The length of the CDR3 is 14 residues. Deletions cut 0 bases from V and 7 bases from J, with 10 bases between. Germline CDR1 reads LGHDT; CDR2 reads YNNKEL (reference sequence). CDR3 region: CASSQEMAQNEQFF. For the CDR3, the DNA is TGTGCCAGCAGCCAAGAGATGGCCCAGAATGAGCAGTTCTTC.

The genes are TRBV9 and TRBJ2-1; D unresolved. CDR1 and CDR2 from the germline V gene are SGDLS and YYNGEE. V was pared by 0 bases and J by 0 bases, with 16 bases between. The CDR3 is 18 amino acids. The CDR3 sequence: CASSVDHRVIPSYNEQFF. In DNA form, the CDR3 reads TGTGCCAGCAGCGTAGACCATCGAGTGATTCCCTCCTACAATGAGCAGTTCTTC.

V and J are TRBV7-8 and TRBJ1-5; D gene uncertain. V was cut by 0 bases and J by 5 bases, with 8 bases left in between. Germline V gene data show CDR1 as SGHVS and CDR2 as FQNEAQ. The CDR3 runs to 14 residues. The CDR3: CASSLATSDQPQHF. CDR3 sequence (DNA): TGTGCCAGCAGCTTAGCGACATCTGATCAGCCCCAGCATTTT. Full variable domain (missing parts from reference TRBV7-8 and TRBJ1-5): GAGVSQSPRYKVAKRGQDVALRCDPISGHVSLFWYQQALGQGPEFLTYFQNEAQLDKSGLPSDRFFAERPEGSVSTLKIQRTQQEDSAVYLCASSLATSDQPQHFGDGTRLSIL.

This clone was recorded a few times. V is TRBV14 and J is TRBJ1-1; unclear D gene. The CDR3 is made up of 17 amino acids. Germline V CDR1 and CDR2: SGHDN, FVKESK. Between the trimmed V and J ends, which lost 1 base and 0 bases, there was a span of 15 bases. CDR3 in DNA: TGTGCCAGCAGCCAAGTGCAGGCCTCCCCAATGAACACTGAAGCTTTCTTT. It yields the protein CASSQVQASPMNTEAFF.

The chain couples TRBV7-9 to TRBJ2-1, with D perhaps TRBD2 (6 bases). CDR1 is SEHNR and CDR2 is FQNEAQ in the germline V gene (reference sequence). Trimming left V 5 bases short and J 13 bases short, with 15 bases between. The CDR3 spans 12 residues. CDR3 nucleotides: TGTGCCAGCAGCCAAACCGCGGGACTTCAGTTCTTC. Encoded protein: CASSQTAGLQFF.

The chain recombines TRBV9 with TRBJ1-1, with a tentative D call TRBD1 (5 bases). The V gene's germline CDR1 is SGDLS and CDR2 YYNGEE. The V end lost 1 base, the J end lost 5 bases, and 9 bases lay between the germline ends. The CDR3 is 13 amino acids. The CDR3 DNA reads as TGTGCCAGCAGCGTAACGGGGGGGACTGAAGCTTTCTTT. Translating it yields CASSVTGGTEAFF.

The chain uses TRBV6-6 and TRBJ2-2, with D possibly matching TRBD1 (6 bases). Trimming left V 8 bases short and J 2 bases short, with 9 bases between. This CDR3 spans 13 amino acids. CDR1 and CDR2 from the germline V gene are MNHNY and SVGAGI (reference sequence). CDR3 sequence (DNA): TGTGCCAGCGGGACACCTAACACCGGGGAGCTGTTTTTT. Encoded protein: CASGTPNTGELFF.

The V gene is TRBV7-2, the J gene TRBJ1-2; perhaps TRBD1 as D (5 bases). The germline CDR1 and CDR2 sequences are SGHTA and FQGNSA. The V gene lost 7 bases and the J gene lost 3 bases, with 15 bases spanning the gap. The CDR3 has 14 amino acids. CDR3 sequence reads: CASTRGGSDYGYTF. CDR3 nucleotide sequence: TGTGCCAGCACCCGTGGGGGGTCGGACTATGGCTACACCTTC.

This chain connects TRBV2 to TRBJ1-1; D remains ambiguous. The CDR3 has 11 residues. CDR1 and CDR2 from the germline V gene are SNHLY and FYNNEI. Between the trimmed V and J ends, which lost 5 bases and 8 bases, there was a span of 9 bases. This chain's CDR3 is CASSLPGEAFF. CDR3 bases: TGTGCCAGCAGTCTTCCCGGGGAAGCTTTCTTT. Full variable domain (rest looked up from reference TRBV2 and TRBJ1-1): EPEVTQTPSHQVTQMGQEVILRCVPISNHLYFYWYRQILGQKVEFLVSFYNNEISEKSEIFDDQFSVERPDGSNFTLKIRSTKLEDSAMYFCASSLPGEAFFGQGTRLTVV.